Below, 29 T cell receptor beta chains from the same sample are listed, as sequenced in a study of blood T cell repertoires in COVID-19. Clones were read by immunoSEQ multiplex PCR, and TCRdb kept only the in-frame ones, dropping some. Seen here are under 300,000 clones, around 90% observed once, and the top ten hold approximately 1%. The specimen sequenced was PBMCs or T cells enriched from blood (not recorded which). These receptor sequences come from a woman aged 30 to 39 who had recovered from COVID-19.

This sequence joins TRBV15 and TRBJ1-2, with a weak D call TRBD1 (6 bases). The CDR3 runs to 17 residues. The germline gives CDR1 LNHNV, CDR2 YYDKDF (reference sequence). Trimming pared 5 bases from V and 5 bases from J, leaving 24 bases between. CDR3: CATSPRGRGARVYGYTF. The CDR3 nucleotides are TGTGCCACCAGCCCCCGGGGTCGGGGGGCGCGAGTATATGGCTACACCTTC.

V usage is TRBV27 and J usage is TRBJ2-7; 8 positions match TRBD1. Germline CDR1 and CDR2: MNHEY and SMNVEV (reference sequence). The CDR3 consists of 15 residues. V shed 8 bases, J shed 4 bases, and the junction held 13 bases outside the gene matches. The CDR3 loop reads CASAQTGGRFYEQYF. Here the CDR3 DNA reads TGTGCCAGCGCCCAAACAGGGGGGAGATTTTACGAGCAGTACTTC.

This clone appeared a single time. The chain employs TRBV5-1 and TRBJ2-1; TRBD2 matches at 9 bases. CDR1 is SGHRS, CDR2 YFSETQ, per germline. The CDR3 has 15 amino acids. Trimming took 4 bases from V and 5 from J; bases not matched to a gene: 7. The CDR3 region is CASSVSGGVDNEQFF. For the CDR3, the DNA is TGCGCCAGCAGCGTTAGCGGGGGCGTCGACAATGAGCAGTTCTTC.

The chain links TRBV5-5 to TRBJ2-7; D is unclear. Looked up from germline, CDR1 is SGHKS and CDR2 is YYEKEE (reference sequence). The CDR3 totals 12 residues. Trimming shortened V by 0 bases and J by 4 bases, and 5 bases separated the two germline ends. CDR3 nucleotide sequence: TGTGCCAGCAGCTTGGCCGAGTACGAGCAGTACTTC. Translated: CASSLAEYEQYF.

This chain joins TRBV10-3 and TRBJ2-6; TRBD1 matches 9 bases. The CDR3 extends over 16 amino acids. The J segment lost 3 bases and the V segment lost 9 bases, leaving 9 bases of the junction unmatched. Per the germline V gene, CDR1 is ENHRY and CDR2 is SYGVKD. The CDR3 region has the DNA TGTGCCATTACACCACAGGGGGCAGGTGGGGCCAACGTCCTGACTTTC. It yields the protein CAITPQGAGGANVLTF.

V usage is TRBV20-1 and J usage is TRBJ1-4; no firm D call. The V end lost 6 bases, the J end lost 10 bases, and 12 bases lay between the germline ends. The CDR3 length is 11 residues. Germline CDR1 DFQATT, CDR2 SNEGSKA (reference sequence). CDR3 amino acids: CSAESRRKLFF. CDR3 DNA: TGCAGTGCAGAGTCTAGGCGAAAACTGTTTTTT.

The V and J genes are TRBV9 and TRBJ2-5; D is ambiguous. Germline CDR1 and CDR2: SGDLS and YYNGEE. The CDR3 totals 13 residues. Trimming left V 3 bases short and J 1 base short, with 7 bases between. The CDR3 bases are TGTGCCAGCAGCGGAGCTGCCCAAGAGACCCAGTACTTC. Its protein is CASSGAAQETQYF.

The chain has TRBV30 and TRBJ1-2, with D unresolved. The V gene's germline CDR1 is GTSNPN and CDR2 SVGIG (reference sequence). This CDR3 contains 11 residues. V gave up 4 bases and J gave up 8 bases, with 11 bases separating them. The DNA of the CDR3 is TGTGCCTGGATTCGGGGAGTCGGCTACACCTTC. Its protein is CAWIRGVGYTF.

This chain uses TRBV11-1 with TRBJ2-3; 8 bases map to TRBD2. Germline lookup yields CDR1 SGHAT and CDR2 FQDESV (reference sequence). The trim removed 1 base at V and 10 bases at J, leaving 10 bases unmatched. CDR3 size: 15 residues. CDR3 bases: TGTGCCAGCAGCTTAGTTCGCGGGGGGCCAAACCCGCAGTATTTT. It translates to CASSLVRGGPNPQYF.

J is TRBJ2-2 and V is TRBV19; 8 bases agree with TRBD2. V shed 1 base, J shed 5 bases, and the junction held 3 bases outside the gene matches. This CDR3 spans 15 amino acids. CDR1 is LNHDA and CDR2 is SQIVND in the germline V gene (reference sequence). CDR3 loop: CASSIVGGATGELFF. In DNA, the CDR3 is TGTGCCAGTAGTATAGTCGGGGGGGCAACCGGGGAGCTGTTTTTT.

The chain has TRBV27 and TRBJ1-1; 7 nucleotides align to TRBD1. The V and J ends lost 2 bases and 0 bases, in that order; junction bases with no gene match: 3. CDR3 length: 15 amino acids. Germline CDR1 is MNHEY and CDR2 is SMNVEV (reference sequence). CDR3 nucleotide sequence: TGTGCCAGCAGTTTAACGGGGACAGTGAACACTGAAGCTTTCTTT. Protein product: CASSLTGTVNTEAFF.

V gene TRBV19 combines with J gene TRBJ1-2; 7 nucleotides align to TRBD1. This CDR3 region has 12 residues. J lost 8 bases, V lost 4 bases, and 4 bases had no gene match. CDR1 is LNHDA, CDR2 SQIVND, per germline (reference sequence). This CDR3 reads CASSRTGAGYTF. In DNA, the CDR3 is TGTGCCAGTAGTAGGACAGGCGCGGGCTACACCTTC.

The chain links TRBV5-4 to TRBJ2-1; 11 bases fit TRBD2. The CDR3 has 15 amino acids. The V gene end was trimmed by 5 bases and the J gene end by 3 bases; junction bases not matched to a gene: 4. Germline assignment: CDR1 SGHNT and CDR2 YYREEE (reference sequence). The CDR3 here is CASSNGTSGYNEQFF. The CDR3 nucleotides read TGTGCCAGCAGTAACGGGACTAGCGGCTACAATGAGCAGTTCTTC.

The chain has TRBV2 and TRBJ1-4; D might be TRBD1 (6 bases). This CDR3 comprises 14 residues. Germline assignment: CDR1 SNHLY and CDR2 FYNNEI. The V gene lost 8 bases and the J gene lost 1 base, with 11 bases spanning the gap. The CDR3 spells CASERGRTNEKLFF. The CDR3, as DNA: TGTGCCAGCGAGCGGGGGCGAACTAATGAAAAACTGTTTTTT.

The genes are TRBV5-4 and TRBJ2-1; 11 bases are a match to TRBD2. J lost 7 bases, V lost 2 bases, and 5 bases had no gene match. The CDR3 is 15 residues long. Germline V gene data show CDR1 as SGHNT and CDR2 as YYREEE (reference sequence). The CDR3 loop reads CASSLQLAGENEQFF. CDR3 bases: TGTGCCAGCAGCTTACAACTAGCGGGGGAAAATGAGCAGTTCTTC.

This clone appeared once. The chain is built from TRBV28 and TRBJ2-1, with D hard to call. CDR3 length: 14 residues. Trimming stripped 6 bases from V and 4 bases from J, with 13 bases between. Germline V gene sequence: CDR1 MDHEN, CDR2 SYDVKM. In DNA form, the CDR3 reads TGTGCCAGCAGACCCGTGGGCACTTACAATGAGCAGTTCTTC. This gives the protein CASRPVGTYNEQFF.

J is TRBJ2-7 and V is TRBV4-1; no definite D call. V lost 4 bases and J lost 4, with 17 bases in between. Germline V CDR1 and CDR2: MGHRA, YSYEKL. The CDR3 extends over 15 amino acids. CDR3: CASSPPGSNPYEQYF. The CDR3 coding sequence is TGCGCCAGCAGCCCCCCCGGTAGTAACCCTTACGAGCAGTACTTC.

The chain links TRBV28 to TRBJ1-6; 10 bases line up with TRBD1. J was trimmed by 9 bases and V by 4 bases; bases with no gene match: 6. Per germline, CDR1 MDHEN and CDR2 SYDVKM. The CDR3 sequence is 15 residues long. The CDR3, as DNA: TGTGCCAGCAGTTATACGGGACAGGGGACTTCACCCCTCCACTTT. Residues: CASSYTGQGTSPLHF.

J is TRBJ2-1 and V is TRBV7-9; 7 nucleotides line up with TRBD2. The V gene's germline CDR1 is SEHNR and CDR2 FQNEAQ (reference sequence). This CDR3 has 15 residues. V shed 4 bases and J 3 bases; nucleotides not matched to a gene: 6. CDR3 sequence reads: CASSSGRNFYNEQFF. The CDR3 DNA is TGTGCCAGCAGCTCCGGGAGGAACTTCTACAATGAGCAGTTCTTC. Based on the CDR3 plus reference TRBV7-9 and TRBJ2-1, the full variable domain is DTGVSQNPRHKITKRGQNVTFRCDPISEHNRLYWYRQTLGQGPEFLTYFQNEAQLEKSRLLSDRFSAERPKGSFSTLEIQRTEQGDSAMYLCASSSGRNFYNEQFFGPGTRLTVL.

Concerning this clone itself: This same CDR3 is encoded by further DNA sequences in the sample. The chain is built from TRBV5-1 and TRBJ2-3, with 15 bases matching TRBD2. The CDR3 loop spans 19 amino acids. Germline CDR1 reads SGHRS; CDR2 reads YFSETQ. Trimming at V came to 4 bases and at J to 10 bases, leaving 19 bases not matched to a gene. CDR3 in amino acids: CASSKGLAGGPQGDLAQYF. CDR3 sequence (DNA): TGCGCCAGCAGCAAGGGACTAGCGGGGGGCCCTCAAGGGGATTTGGCGCAGTATTTT.

The CDR3 DNA sequence: TGTGCCAGCAGCCAAAGCCCCAGGGGTCAGCCCCAGCATTTT. Translated, it gives CASSQSPRGQPQHF. The chain couples TRBV3-1 (or the pseudogene TRBV3-2) to TRBJ1-5; D might be TRBD1 (6 bases). CDR1 and CDR2 (germline): LGHDT, YNNKEL (reference sequence). V gave up 2 bases and J gave up 6 bases, with 11 bases separating them. The CDR3 has 14 residues.

The V gene is TRBV28, the J gene TRBJ1-2; 9 bases are shared with TRBD1. This CDR3 has 14 amino acids. Looked up from germline, CDR1 is MDHEN and CDR2 is SYDVKM. The V and J ends lost 5 bases and 7 bases, in that order; junction bases with no gene match: 8. This CDR3 is CASSATMTGGGYTF. The CDR3 bases are TGTGCCAGCAGTGCGACGATGACAGGGGGTGGCTACACCTTC.

This clone was observed a single time. The chain uses TRBV5-8 and TRBJ2-3; 14 positions agree with TRBD2. This CDR3 is built from 16 residues. The V and J ends lost 1 base and 5 bases, in that order; junction bases with no gene match: 3. Germline lookup yields CDR1 SGHTS and CDR2 YDEGEE. The CDR3 region is CASSLSGLAGEDTQYF. The CDR3 DNA reads TGTGCCAGCAGCTTGTCGGGACTAGCGGGAGAAGATACGCAGTATTTT.

This clone was observed a single time. The chain links TRBV28 to TRBJ1-3; TRBD1 might be the D (6 bases). Germline CDR1 is MDHEN and CDR2 is SYDVKM. V lost 5 bases and J lost 2, with 13 bases in between. The CDR3 sequence is 15 residues long. CDR3: CASSLRGGAGNTIYF. The DNA for the CDR3 is TGTGCCAGCAGTCTAAGGGGGGGGGCTGGAAACACCATATATTTT.

In its sample, this clone was seen once. The V gene is TRBV10-3, the J gene TRBJ1-5, with a tentative D call TRBD1 (5 bases). This CDR3 spans 15 amino acids. The V gene lost 6 bases and the J gene lost 3 bases, with 15 bases spanning the gap. Germline V lookup: CDR1 ENHRY, CDR2 SYGVKD. The CDR3 here is CAIRSSGGVNQPQHF. The DNA of the CDR3 is TGTGCCATCAGGAGCTCGGGAGGGGTCAATCAGCCCCAGCATTTT.

V is TRBV28 and J is TRBJ1-4; a possible D gene is TRBD1 (6 bases). CDR1 is MDHEN, CDR2 SYDVKM, per germline. V was clipped by 6 bases and J by 0 bases, with 20 bases between them. The CDR3 is made up of 18 amino acids. In DNA, the CDR3 is TGTGCCAGCAGATCCGGGACAAGGGGGGGAGCAACTAATGAAAAACTGTTTTTT. Translated: CASRSGTRGGATNEKLFF.

The rearrangement uses TRBV10-1 and TRBJ2-3; 9 nucleotides agree with TRBD1. The J segment lost 3 bases and the V segment lost 4 bases, leaving 5 bases of the junction unmatched. CDR3 length: 15 amino acids. CDR1 and CDR2 from the germline V gene are WNHNN and SYGVQD (reference sequence). The DNA of the CDR3 is TGCGCCAGCAGTGGTACCGGGACAGGGACAGATACGCAGTATTTT. This translates into CASSGTGTGTDTQYF.

The chain links TRBV3-1 (or the pseudogene TRBV3-2) to TRBJ1-1; tentative D call: TRBD1 (6 bases). CDR1 and CDR2 (germline): LGHDT, YNNKEL (reference sequence). Trimming left V 1 base short and J 2 bases short, with 8 bases between. The CDR3 runs to 14 residues. CDR3 nucleotide sequence: TGTGCCAGCAGCCAAGCCAGGGGAAACACTGAAGCTTTCTTT. As protein: CASSQARGNTEAFF.

J is TRBJ2-3 and V is TRBV11-2; 7 bases line up with TRBD1. CDR1 and CDR2 from the germline V gene are SGHAT and FQNNGV. V lost 7 bases to trimming and J lost 1 base; unmatched junction nucleotides: 11. The CDR3 has 16 amino acids. CDR3 nucleotide sequence: TGTGCCAGCAACAGGGGTTTGGGGACGGGCACAGATACGCAGTATTTT. This encodes CASNRGLGTGTDTQYF.